This TCR beta chain was sequenced for a study of blood T cell repertoires in COVID-19. Across the whole study: Samples representing acute and convalescent COVID-19 were sourced from the United States, Italy and Spain.

Source study methods: Reference gene primer amplification in the assay estimated nucleated cell counts. Generated by immunoSEQ multiplex PCR, the TCRdb table keeps only in-frame clones and is missing some. V and J calls and clone size follow that table, whereas D and trimming were derived from the DNA. This sample has over 150,000 clones, with more than 85% found just once. The CDR3 has 15 amino acids. V gave up 2 bases and J gave up 2 bases; unmatched junction bases: 2. The germline V gene encodes CDR1 SGHTA and CDR2 FQGNSA. The origin of this receptor is a man aged 55-75 years with COVID-19, enrolled during active disease. Material: peripheral blood. The chain has TRBV7-2 and TRBJ2-3, with 9 bases identical to TRBD2. The CDR3, as DNA: TGTGCCAGCAGCTTAAAGCGGGAGGCCACAGATACGCAGTATTTT. It is translated as CASSLKREATDTQYF.